These 29 T cell receptor beta chains originate from one sample sequenced in a study of blood T cells in healthy people across ages. A second roughly 6 to 11 cycle PCR used barcoded and J-beta primers. TCRdb re-called the 5' RACE reads with MiXCR, one entry per CDR3 protein. The sample consists of 1 million or so distinct CDR3 sequences, more than 35% of them appearing once. Material for sequencing was blood. The source of these receptors is a woman aged 60-70 years in good health.

V usage is TRBV2 and J usage is TRBJ2-1; 7 positions agree with TRBD2. V lost 6 bases and J lost 6; bases outside the gene matches: 8. This CDR3 is 14 amino acids long. CDR1 is SNHLY and CDR2 is FYNNEI in the germline V gene. The CDR3 DNA sequence: TGTGCCAGCAGGTCACCGGGACTACGCAATGAGCAGTTCTTC. Amino acid sequence: CASRSPGLRNEQFF.

Of note for this clonotype: A much larger clone differs by one base, so this may be a read error. The rearrangement joins TRBV2 to TRBJ2-5, with 7 positions matching TRBD1. The J call is in doubt because the DNA end fits TRBJ2-7 better. Germline values: CDR1 SNHLY, CDR2 FYNNEI. The CDR3 extends over 13 amino acids. The CDR3 bases are TGTGCCAGCAGCGAAACAGGGGCCAACGAGCAGTACTTC. This sequence encodes CASSETGANEQYF.

This clonotype was detected only a few times. The chain employs TRBV12-5 and TRBJ2-7; D perhaps matches TRBD2 (6 bases). The CDR3 is 15 residues long. Deletions cut 3 bases from V and 0 bases from J, with 12 bases between. Germline-derived CDR1 and CDR2 are LGHNT and FRNRAP. CDR3 amino acids: CASGFPRGSSYEQYF. Here the CDR3 DNA reads TGTGCTAGTGGTTTCCCCCGGGGGAGCTCCTACGAGCAGTACTTC.

The chain couples TRBV6-4 to TRBJ2-1; 11 positions match TRBD2. Judging by the DNA end, TRBJ2-7 fits better; the J call may be wrong. Germline V gene sequence: CDR1 MRHNA, CDR2 SNTAGT. This CDR3 spans 15 amino acids. The DNA for the CDR3 is TGTGCCAGCAGTGTTAGCGGGAGGGATTACAATGAGCAGTACTTC. This sequence encodes CASSVSGRDYNEQYF.

The genes are TRBV25-1 and TRBJ1-2, with 10 bases fitting TRBD1. The CDR3 is 15 amino acids. Looked up from germline, CDR1 is MGHDK and CDR2 is SYGVNS. V was clipped by 4 bases and J by 7 bases; unmatched bases: 9. CDR3 protein: CASSASGQGTSGYTF. The CDR3 DNA reads as TGTGCCAGCAGTGCGTCGGGACAGGGGACTTCTGGCTACACCTTC.

The table lists this clonotype with a few counts. The rearrangement joins TRBV7-9 to TRBJ2-7; the match to TRBD2 covers 7 bases. V was clipped by 5 bases and J by 4 bases; unmatched bases: 26. Germline CDR1 is SEHNR and CDR2 is FQNEAQ (reference sequence). This CDR3 is 20 amino acids long. The CDR3 nucleotides are TGTGCCAGCAGCCCTCGGCCCTGGGGAGGGCCGGGGCGGATTCCTTACGAGCAGTACTTC. Translation gives CASSPRPWGGPGRIPYEQYF.

This clonotype is medium-sized within its sample. The rearrangement links TRBV28 to TRBJ2-7; tentative D call: TRBD1 (6 bases). Germline V lookup: CDR1 MDHEN, CDR2 SYDVKM. Trimming took 4 bases from V and 4 from J, leaving 20 bases between them. The CDR3 loop spans 16 amino acids. This CDR3 is CASSSAVTATGYEQYF. As DNA, the CDR3 is TGTGCCAGCAGTTCCGCAGTGACCGCCACAGGGTACGAGCAGTACTTC.

The V gene is TRBV14, the J gene TRBJ1-6; D perhaps matches TRBD1 (6 bases). The CDR3 contains 13 residues. The V end was cut by 8 bases, the J end by 9 bases, with 14 bases between. CDR1 and CDR2 (germline): SGHDN, FVKESK. The DNA for the CDR3 is TGTGCCAGCCGGCCAGGGGTGAGTTCACCCCTCCACTTT. It codes for CASRPGVSSPLHF.

At least ten counts were recorded for this clonotype. The chain uses TRBV20-1 and TRBJ2-1; D not resolved. The ends were cut back, 0 bases at V and 8 bases at J, with 8 bases in the middle. The CDR3 extends over 12 amino acids. In germline, CDR1 is DFQATT, CDR2 SNEGSKA (reference sequence). In DNA, the CDR3 is TGCAGTGCTAGAGATTTGGGGTATGAGCAGTTCTTC. Translation gives CSARDLGYEQFF.

The V and J genes are TRBV21-1 and TRBJ2-7; TRBD2 was called by the table and not checked on the DNA. TRBV21-1 is labeled a pseudogene. The CDR3 runs to 15 residues. The CDR3 nucleotides are TGTGCCAGCCCCAGGATGCGGGACAGCTCCTACGAGCAGTACTTC. Translated, it gives CASPRMRDSSYEQYF.

The sample holds a few counts of this clonotype. The chain employs TRBV12-3 or TRBV12-4 and TRBJ2-3; the match to TRBD1 covers 8 bases. V lost 5 bases, J lost 0 bases, and 16 bases stayed unmatched. The CDR3 loop spans 19 amino acids. The CDR3 is CASSRASGQADSSTDTQYF. The CDR3 DNA reads as TGTGCCAGCAGTCGGGCCTCGGGACAGGCGGATTCTAGCACAGATACGCAGTATTTT.

The chain has TRBV25-1 and TRBJ1-5; D gene ambiguous. The CDR3 spans 14 residues. Trimming took 1 base from V and 7 from J, leaving 11 bases between them. Per germline, CDR1 MGHDK and CDR2 SYGVNS. CDR3 sequence: CASSELGSEQPQHF. CDR3 coding DNA: TGTGCCAGCAGTGAATTGGGGTCGGAACAGCCCCAGCATTTT.

The rearrangement joins TRBV11-2 to TRBJ2-7; D may be TRBD1 (6 bases). The V end was cut by 0 bases, the J end by 2 bases, with 14 bases between. CDR1 and CDR2 from the germline V gene are SGHAT and FQNNGV. CDR3 length equals 16 residues. The CDR3 region is CASSLDLGGLAYEQYF. DNA for the CDR3: TGTGCCAGCAGCTTAGACCTAGGGGGTCTCGCCTACGAGCAGTACTTC.

This chain connects TRBV27 to TRBJ2-6, with 9 bases matching TRBD2. In germline, CDR1 is MNHEY, CDR2 SMNVEV (reference sequence). There are 19 residues in the CDR3. V lost 6 bases to trimming and J lost 0 bases; unmatched junction nucleotides: 12. CDR3 DNA: TGTGCCAGCAGCCCAAGGAGCGGGAGGCCTCTCTCTGGGGCCAACGTCCTGACTTTC. It encodes CASSPRSGRPLSGANVLTF.

This clonotype was seen repeatedly, ten times or more. The V gene is TRBV12-3 or TRBV12-4, the J gene TRBJ2-7; a possible D gene is TRBD2 (6 bases). Trimming left V 3 bases short and J 3 bases short, with 12 bases between. The CDR3 contains 14 residues. Here the CDR3 DNA reads TGTGCCAGCAGTTTGGGGGGTAATAACTACGAGCAGTACTTC. Residues: CASSLGGNNYEQYF.

A note on this clonotype: One end of the junction varies from germline; a read error may be responsible. The chain carries TRBV20-1 and TRBJ2-1, with TRBD2 matching over 7 bases. There are 14 residues in the CDR3. Per germline, CDR1 DFQATT and CDR2 SNEGSKA (reference sequence). CDR3 sequence (DNA): TGCAGTGCTATCGTACTAGCGTCCTACAATGAGCGGTTCTTC. Encoded protein: CSAIVLASYNERFF.

This chain uses TRBV14 with TRBJ2-7; 7 bases fit TRBD1. Germline V CDR1 and CDR2: SGHDN, FVKESK. V shed 6 bases and J 2 bases; nucleotides not matched to a gene: 7. The CDR3 sequence is 14 residues long. CDR3 sequence reads: CASRPRGLPYEQYF. DNA for the CDR3: TGTGCCAGCAGGCCAAGGGGGCTTCCCTACGAGCAGTACTTC.

The sample holds many counts of this clonotype. V and J are TRBV27 and TRBJ2-7; 8 nucleotides agree with TRBD1. The CDR3 extends over 14 amino acids. V was pared by 6 bases and J by 2 bases, with 6 bases of the junction left unmatched. Germline V lookup: CDR1 MNHEY, CDR2 SMNVEV (reference sequence). The CDR3 reads CASRSRDRPYEQYF. The CDR3 DNA sequence: TGTGCCAGCAGATCCAGGGACAGGCCCTACGAGCAGTACTTC.

The V and J genes are TRBV5-6 and TRBJ2-5, with D possibly matching TRBD2 (6 bases). Trimming cost V 7 bases and J 11 bases, with 21 bases left between them. CDR1 is SGHDT and CDR2 is YYEEEE in the germline V gene. CDR3 length: 13 residues. For the CDR3, the DNA is TGTGCCAGCGATACCGGGGAGGCCAATGAGCAGTACTTC. Protein product: CASDTGEANEQYF.

The V call is TRBV18, the J call TRBJ2-2; 8 bases are shared with TRBD1. In germline, CDR1 is KGHSH, CDR2 LQKENI. The V segment lost 2 bases and the J segment 1 base; nucleotides outside the gene matches: 3. CDR3 length equals 16 residues. The CDR3: CASSPLGQENTGELFF. The CDR3 DNA follows: TGTGCCAGCTCACCATTGGGACAGGAGAACACCGGGGAGCTGTTTTTT.

Notes on this clonotype: One end of the junction is discordant with germline, which a read error may explain. J is TRBJ2-3 and V is TRBV11-2; 12 positions agree with TRBD1. CDR1 is SGHAT, CDR2 FQNNGV, per germline. The CDR3 totals 16 residues. CDR3 in DNA: TGTGCCAGCAGCCAGCATCCGGGACAGGGGGCAGATACACAGTATTTT. This codes for CASSQHPGQGADTQYF.

J is TRBJ1-2 and V is TRBV27; TRBD1 might be the D (5 bases). Germline V gene data show CDR1 as MNHEY and CDR2 as SMNVEV (reference sequence). The CDR3 spans 13 residues. Trimming cost V 2 bases and J 4 bases, with 8 bases left between them. The CDR3 loop is CASSLGDGYGYTF. The DNA for the CDR3 is TGTGCCAGCAGTTTAGGGGACGGCTATGGCTACACCTTC.

The rearrangement joins TRBV5-1 to TRBJ2-1; 7 nucleotides match TRBD1. Germline CDR1 SGHRS, CDR2 YFSETQ. V was clipped by 5 bases and J by 8 bases; unmatched bases: 7. CDR3 length: 13 amino acids. CDR3 in DNA: TGCGCCAGCAGAGCTCTCCAGGGGGATGAGCAGTTCTTC. Protein product: CASRALQGDEQFF.

The rearrangement joins TRBV3-1 to TRBJ1-5, with 11 positions matching TRBD1. J lost 4 bases, V lost 0 bases, and 14 bases had no gene match. Germline V gives CDR1 LGHDT, CDR2 YNNKEL (reference sequence). This CDR3 region has 20 residues. The CDR3 region has the DNA TGTGCCAGCAGCCAAGATAGTAAGGACAGGGGGCGTAGAAGGAATCAGCCCCAGCATTTT. Translated: CASSQDSKDRGRRRNQPQHF.

CDR3 protein: CASSNFARGNYEQYF. The CDR3 DNA reads TGTGCCAGCAGCAACTTTGCGAGGGGGAACTACGAGCAGTACTTC. The V and J genes are TRBV7-2 and TRBJ2-7; tentative D call: TRBD1 (6 bases). Germline V gene lookup returns CDR1 SGHTA and CDR2 FQGNSA. The CDR3 is 15 residues long. Trimming cost V 5 bases and J 3 bases, with 17 bases left between them.

The chain joins TRBV27 to TRBJ1-5; D unclear. CDR3 length: 13 amino acids. Germline values: CDR1 MNHEY, CDR2 SMNVEV (reference sequence). Trimming stripped 1 base from V and 1 base from J, with 2 bases between. The DNA of the CDR3 is TGTGCCAGCAGTTTATTGAGCAATCAGCCCCAGCATTTT. It yields the protein CASSLLSNQPQHF.

The chain combines TRBV20-1 with TRBJ2-4; 9 bases are shared with TRBD1. The J call is in doubt because the DNA end fits TRBJ2-7 better. There are 13 residues in the CDR3. CDR1 and CDR2 (germline): DFQATT, SNEGSKA (reference sequence). The CDR3 spells CSARPGTGHEQYF. DNA for the CDR3: TGCAGTGCTCGTCCCGGGACAGGGCACGAGCAGTACTTC.

V usage is TRBV11-2 and J usage is TRBJ2-5; D is possibly TRBD2 (6 bases). From germline, CDR1 is SGHAT and CDR2 FQNNGV. The CDR3 contains 16 residues. Trimming left V 0 bases short and J 5 bases short, with 16 bases between. CDR3 loop: CASSLDIAAPTETQYF. The CDR3 region has the DNA TGTGCCAGCAGCTTAGACATAGCGGCCCCGACGGAGACCCAGTACTTC.

Note on this clonotype: Given a much more abundant clone one base away, this may be a read error. The rearrangement joins TRBV6-6 to TRBJ2-7; 9 bases align to TRBD1. The CDR3 is 14 amino acids. The junction had 11 bases not matched to a gene; V was cut back by 7 bases and J by 7 bases. Germline assignment: CDR1 MNHNY and CDR2 SVGAGI (reference sequence). The CDR3 DNA follows: TGTGCCAGCATCCAGGACAGGGGCTACAATGAGCAGTACTTC. Amino acid sequence: CASIQDRGYNEQYF.